These 30 T cell receptor beta chains were all obtained from the same sample, sequenced in a study of blood T cells in healthy people across ages. Next came a second PCR, run for about 6 to 12 cycles, which used a sample-barcoded 5' primer along with a J-beta primer mix. One entry per CDR3 protein results from TCRdb running MiXCR on the 5' RACE reads. The sample consists of around 1,700,000 distinct CDR3 sequences, under 30% of them appearing once. Material for sequencing was blood. These TCRs come from a woman in her twenties or thirties in good health.

There are a few counts of this clonotype. For the CDR3, the DNA is TGTGCCAGCAGCTTAGATGTTTACGGTCTCGGTTACGAGCAGTACTTC. It yields the protein CASSLDVYGLGYEQYF. The V call is TRBV7-2, the J call TRBJ2-5; D ambiguous. Gene TRBJ2-7 matches the end of the DNA better, so the J call may be wrong. Germline CDR1 SGHTA, CDR2 FQGNSA. The CDR3 is 16 amino acids.

V usage is TRBV30 and J usage is TRBJ2-2, with D possibly being TRBD2 (6 bases). The CDR3 spans 15 residues. CDR1 is GTSNPN, CDR2 SVGIG, per germline (reference sequence). V lost 4 bases, J lost 4 bases, and 16 bases lay in between. This chain's CDR3 is CAWTGGVPSTGELFF. CDR3 nucleotide sequence: TGTGCCTGGACCGGCGGGGTGCCTAGCACCGGGGAGCTGTTTTTT. Variable domain in full (rest from reference TRBV30 and TRBJ2-2): SQTIHQWPATLVQPVGSPLSLECTVEGTSNPNLYWYRQAAGRGLQLLFYSVGIGQISSEVPQNLSASRPQDRQFILSSKKLLLSDSGFYLCAWTGGVPSTGELFFGEGSRLTVL.

There are a few counts of this clonotype. The chain has TRBV14 and TRBJ2-2; D gene ambiguous. CDR1 is SGHDN, CDR2 FVKESK, per germline. This CDR3 spans 13 amino acids. V was shortened by 4 bases and J by 5 bases, with 8 bases between the two germline ends. The CDR3: CASSPSRTGELFF. The CDR3 nucleotides are TGTGCCAGCAGCCCTAGTCGAACCGGGGAGCTGTTTTTT.

This clonotype has just a few counts. The genes are TRBV5-1 and TRBJ2-5, with D possibly TRBD2 on 7 matching bases. V was clipped by 4 bases and J by 2 bases, with 15 bases between them. CDR3 length: 15 residues. The germline gives CDR1 SGHRS, CDR2 YFSETQ. CDR3 in amino acids: CASSRGPSGQETQYF. The DNA of the CDR3 is TGCGCCAGCAGCCGGGGGCCTAGCGGTCAAGAGACCCAGTACTTC.

This clonotype has only a few counts. The chain couples TRBV27 to TRBJ2-4; 7 bases are a match to TRBD1. Near its end, the DNA agrees better with TRBJ2-7, so the J call may be wrong. CDR1 is MNHEY and CDR2 is SMNVEV in the germline V gene (reference sequence). The CDR3 loop spans 13 amino acids. The CDR3 loop reads CASSPQGEHEQYF. CDR3 in DNA: TGTGCCAGCAGTCCTCAGGGGGAGCACGAGCAGTACTTC.

This clonotype was recorded at least ten times. This CDR3 is CSALAGDTDTQYF. CDR3 nucleotides: TGCAGTGCCCTGGCAGGGGACACAGATACGCAGTATTTT. The chain joins TRBV20-1 to TRBJ2-3; D may be TRBD1 (6 bases). The CDR3 contains 13 residues. V was clipped by 6 bases and J by 2 bases, with 12 bases between them. Germline assignment: CDR1 DFQATT and CDR2 SNEGSKA (reference sequence).

This clonotype was seen a handful of times. This rearrangement joins TRBV12-3 or TRBV12-4 to TRBJ2-5, with D tentatively TRBD2 (6 bases). The CDR3 has 13 amino acids. Trimming cost V 5 bases and J 11 bases, with 18 bases left between them. DNA of the CDR3: TGTGCCAGCAGTGCCCTACGCGGGGATGAGCAGTACTTC. Translated: CASSALRGDEQYF.

Ten or more counts support this clonotype. The chain has TRBV20-1 and TRBJ2-3; no clear D gene. V lost 5 bases and J 0 bases, leaving 6 bases between the germline ends. Germline V gene sequence: CDR1 DFQATT, CDR2 SNEGSKA (reference sequence). The CDR3 extends over 12 amino acids. DNA for the CDR3: TGCAGTGCTCCAGCTAGCACAGATACGCAGTATTTT. This codes for CSAPASTDTQYF.

The chain has TRBV20-1 and TRBJ1-3; possible D gene TRBD1, 6 bases. The CDR3 runs 14 residues. V shed 1 base and J shed 4 bases, with 11 bases lying between them. Germline V lookup: CDR1 DFQATT, CDR2 SNEGSKA (reference sequence). CDR3 sequence: CSARADSRGNTIYF. CDR3 DNA: TGCAGTGCTAGAGCGGACAGTAGGGGAAACACCATATATTTT.

This chain connects TRBV6-6 to TRBJ2-3; 15 nucleotides match TRBD2. The CDR3 totals 17 residues. Germline loops: CDR1 MNHNY, CDR2 SVGAGI (reference sequence). J lost 5 bases, V lost 2 bases, and 5 bases had no gene match. CDR3: CASSYRGLAGGRDTQYF. The CDR3 DNA follows: TGTGCCAGCAGTTACCGGGGACTAGCGGGGGGACGAGATACGCAGTATTTT.

This clonotype has just a few counts. This rearrangement joins TRBV5-1 to TRBJ2-7, with 10 bases lining up with TRBD1. The CDR3 is made up of 14 amino acids. Germline V gene sequence: CDR1 SGHRS, CDR2 YFSETQ. Losses at the gene ends were 4 bases for V and 7 bases for J; bases not matched to a gene: 8. The CDR3 nucleotides read TGCGCCAGCAGCCGAGGGGGACAGGGGCGTGAGCAGTACTTC. Translating it yields CASSRGGQGREQYF.

This chain uses TRBV29-1 with TRBJ2-1; 7 bases line up with TRBD2. Germline CDR1 and CDR2: SQVTM and ANQGSEA. Unmatched junction bases numbered 5, after V lost 5 bases and J lost 10 bases. The CDR3 length is 11 residues. The CDR3 protein is CSVTRDYEQFF. Written as DNA, the CDR3 is TGCAGCGTTACCCGGGACTACGAGCAGTTCTTC.

This clonotype has a handful of counts. The CDR3 loop is CASRPIWRTNEQFF. The CDR3 coding sequence is TGTGCCAGCAGACCTATCTGGCGGACCAATGAGCAGTTCTTC. V is TRBV7-2 and J is TRBJ2-1; the D is unclear. V lost 6 bases and J 6 bases, leaving 15 bases between the germline ends. Germline CDR1 SGHTA, CDR2 FQGNSA. This CDR3 region has 14 residues. The variable domain in full, with the rest retrieved from reference TRBV7-2 and TRBJ2-1, is GAGVSQSPSNKVTEKGKDVELRCDPISGHTALYWYRQSLGQGLEFLIYFQGNSAPDKSGLPSDRFSAERTGGSVSTLTIQRTQQEDSAVYLCASRPIWRTNEQFFGPGTRLTVL.

This chain links TRBV20-1 with TRBJ2-1; 13 positions match TRBD2. Germline lookup yields CDR1 DFQATT and CDR2 SNEGSKA (reference sequence). CDR3 length: 17 amino acids. J gave up 5 bases and V 6 bases, and 13 bases lay outside the gene matches. The CDR3 DNA sequence: TGCAGTGCCCCTAGGACTAGCGGGGGAGTCCCCAACAATGAGCAGTTCTTC. It translates to CSAPRTSGGVPNNEQFF.

V gene TRBV24-1 combines with J gene TRBJ2-1, with 10 bases matching TRBD1. CDR1 is KGHDR, CDR2 SFDVKD, per germline. The CDR3 spans 15 residues. V shed 7 bases and J 7 bases; nucleotides not matched to a gene: 9. The CDR3 here is CATRAPGQGRNEQFF. The CDR3 DNA reads TGTGCCACCAGAGCCCCGGGACAGGGGAGGAATGAGCAGTTCTTC.

This chain connects TRBV24-1 to TRBJ2-3, with 9 nucleotides matching TRBD1. Germline values: CDR1 KGHDR, CDR2 SFDVKD. The junction had 9 bases not matched to a gene; V was cut back by 2 bases and J by 4 bases. The CDR3 spans 17 residues. CDR3 region: CATSDSLRTGGADTQYF. As DNA, the CDR3 is TGTGCCACCAGTGATTCCCTGAGAACAGGGGGCGCAGATACGCAGTATTTT.

This clonotype has ten or more counts. The V call is TRBV9, the J call TRBJ2-5, with 8 bases lining up with TRBD1. The CDR3 contains 14 residues. The V gene's germline CDR1 is SGDLS and CDR2 YYNGEE. Trimming at V came to 4 bases and at J to 4 bases, leaving 6 bases not matched to a gene. The CDR3, as DNA: TGTGCCAGCAGCTTTCAGGGGGCTGGAGAGACCCAGTACTTC. It specifies CASSFQGAGETQYF.

This sequence joins TRBV5-1 and TRBJ2-5; 8 nucleotides align to TRBD2. After removal of 0 bases from V and 9 bases from J, the junction contained 16 bases not matched to a gene. Germline V CDR1 and CDR2: SGHRS, YFSETQ. The CDR3 loop spans 17 amino acids. The CDR3 DNA is TGCGCCAGCAGCTTGGAACAGAAAGCGGGAGCCGTTGAGGCCCAGTACTTC. Protein: CASSLEQKAGAVEAQYF.

This clonotype occurred a few times. The V call is TRBV7-9, the J call TRBJ2-7; 7 positions match TRBD2. Germline V gives CDR1 SEHNR, CDR2 FQNEAQ (reference sequence). This CDR3 is 16 amino acids long. Unmatched junction bases numbered 12, after V lost 3 bases and J lost 4 bases. CDR3 sequence: CASSFFLRGSTYEQYF. CDR3 nucleotides: TGTGCCAGCAGCTTCTTCCTGCGCGGGAGTACGTACGAGCAGTACTTC.

This clonotype was seen a few times. The chain links TRBV2 to TRBJ2-5; D is possibly TRBD2 (6 bases). The CDR3 has 10 residues. Germline V lookup: CDR1 SNHLY, CDR2 FYNNEI. Trimming stripped 8 bases from V and 7 bases from J, with 8 bases between. The CDR3 nucleotides read TGTGCCAGCCTGGGGGGGACCCAGTACTTC. Protein: CASLGGTQYF.

The chain combines TRBV21-1 with TRBJ2-5; TRBD1 is the table's D call and was not checked against the DNA. TRBV21-1 is recorded as a pseudogene. The CDR3 extends over 15 amino acids. The CDR3 protein is CATSSGQGGWETQYF. As DNA, the CDR3 is TGTGCCACCTCGTCGGGACAGGGAGGATGGGAGACCCAGTACTTC.

In this sample, this clonotype turned up a few times. CDR3 loop: CASSRTSGGKETQYF. The DNA for the CDR3 is TGTGCCAGCAGCCGGACTAGCGGAGGAAAAGAGACCCAGTACTTC. The gene calls are TRBV27 and TRBJ2-5; 10 positions agree with TRBD2. The CDR3 runs to 15 residues. CDR1 is MNHEY and CDR2 is SMNVEV in the germline V gene (reference sequence). Germline trimming cut 6 bases from V and 3 bases from J; bases unmatched to any gene: 7.

This clonotype has more than one count but fewer than ten. A read error may be the cause here, since a much bigger clone is one base away. The chain recombines TRBV3-1 with TRBJ2-1, with 9 bases identical to TRBD2. With the DNA end fitting TRBJ2-7 better, the J assignment may be wrong. Germline CDR1 LGHDT, CDR2 YNNKEL (reference sequence). The CDR3 consists of 13 residues. In DNA form, the CDR3 reads TGTGCCAGCGCGGGAGGGCCCTACAATGAGCAGTACTTC. This codes for CASAGGPYNEQYF.

The chain recombines TRBV9 with TRBJ2-2; 11 nucleotides line up with TRBD2. The CDR3 extends over 18 amino acids. V lost 0 bases, J lost 8 bases, and 12 bases stayed unmatched. The germline V gene encodes CDR1 SGDLS and CDR2 YYNGEE. In DNA, the CDR3 is TGTGCCAGCAGCGTAGCTATACTAGCGGGGGCCGCGAGGGGGGAGCTGTTTTTT. Its protein is CASSVAILAGAARGELFF.

The V call is TRBV3-1, the J call TRBJ1-4, with TRBD1 matching over 8 bases. This CDR3 region has 15 residues. The V gene end was trimmed by 4 bases and the J gene end by 3 bases; junction bases not matched to a gene: 4. Looked up from germline, CDR1 is LGHDT and CDR2 is YNNKEL (reference sequence). The CDR3 protein is CASSPGGVSNEKLFF. The CDR3 DNA sequence: TGTGCCAGCAGCCCAGGGGGCGTTTCTAATGAAAAACTGTTTTTT.

The rearrangement links TRBV12-3 or TRBV12-4 to TRBJ1-2; 7 nucleotides align to TRBD1. The CDR3 runs 13 residues. V gave up 3 bases and J gave up 7 bases; unmatched junction bases: 5. The CDR3: CASSFPSGGGYTF. Written as DNA, the CDR3 is TGTGCCAGCAGTTTTCCTTCAGGGGGTGGCTACACCTTC.

This clonotype has more than one count but fewer than ten. The V gene is TRBV6-5, the J gene TRBJ1-1; tentative D call: TRBD1 (6 bases). Trimming took 8 bases from V and 5 from J, leaving 15 bases between them. The V gene's germline CDR1 is MNHEY and CDR2 SVGAGI. This CDR3 is built from 13 residues. The chain's CDR3 is CASRPGGLTEAFF. In DNA, the CDR3 is TGTGCCAGCCGGCCGGGGGGCCTGACTGAAGCTTTCTTT.

The gene calls are TRBV12-3 or TRBV12-4 and TRBJ1-3; TRBD1 might be the D (6 bases). The CDR3 extends over 15 amino acids. Trimming stripped 2 bases from V and 5 bases from J, with 13 bases between. The CDR3 is CASSLSSTGRNTIYF. In DNA, the CDR3 is TGTGCCAGCAGTTTATCATCGACAGGAAGAAACACCATATATTTT.

This clonotype has a handful of counts. The chain has TRBV5-6 and TRBJ2-7; D is perhaps TRBD1 (5 bases). V lost 0 bases to trimming and J lost 3 bases, with 10 bases between them. CDR3 length: 14 residues. Germline CDR1 is SGHDT and CDR2 is YYEEEE. The CDR3 reads CASSLVDTIYEQYF. The CDR3, as DNA: TGTGCCAGCAGCTTGGTGGACACCATCTACGAGCAGTACTTC. Full variable domain (rest looked up from reference TRBV5-6 and TRBJ2-7): DAGVTQSPTHLIKTRGQQVTLRCSPKSGHDTVSWYQQALGQGPQFIFQYYEEEERQRGNFPDRFSGHQFPNYSSELNVNALLLGDSALYLCASSLVDTIYEQYFGPGTRLTVT.

This clonotype was detected a few times. A clone one base away is much larger, so this may be a read error. The V call is TRBV10-1, the J call TRBJ1-5; perhaps TRBD1 as D (5 bases). Germline V gene lookup returns CDR1 WNHNN and CDR2 SYGVQD (reference sequence). This CDR3 is built from 17 residues. The DNA of the CDR3 is TGCGCCAGCTATAGCAGGGCGCCCCCTGAAAGCAGTCAGCCCCAGCATTTT. Its protein is CASYSRAPPESSQPQHF.